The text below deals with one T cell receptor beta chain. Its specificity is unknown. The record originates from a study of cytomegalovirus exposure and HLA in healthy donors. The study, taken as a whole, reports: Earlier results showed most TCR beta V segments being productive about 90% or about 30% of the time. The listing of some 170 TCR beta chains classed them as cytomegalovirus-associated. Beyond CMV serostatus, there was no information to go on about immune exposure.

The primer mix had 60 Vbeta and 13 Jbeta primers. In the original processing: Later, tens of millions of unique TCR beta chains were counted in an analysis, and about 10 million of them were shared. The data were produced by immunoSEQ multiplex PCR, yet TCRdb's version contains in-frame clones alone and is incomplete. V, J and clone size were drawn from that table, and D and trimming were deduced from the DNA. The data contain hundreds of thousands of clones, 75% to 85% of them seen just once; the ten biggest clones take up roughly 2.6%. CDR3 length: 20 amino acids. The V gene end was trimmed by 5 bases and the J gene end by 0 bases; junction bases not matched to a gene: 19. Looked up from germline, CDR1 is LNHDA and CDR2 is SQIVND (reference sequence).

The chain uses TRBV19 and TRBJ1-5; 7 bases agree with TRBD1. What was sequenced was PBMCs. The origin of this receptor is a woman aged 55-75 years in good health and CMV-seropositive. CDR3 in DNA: TGTGCCAGTAGTTGGGACAGCCTCATCCTGGGCGATTATAGCAATCAGCCCCAGCATTTT. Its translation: CASSWDSLILGDYSNQPQHF.